Each of the 32 T cell receptor beta chains below was sequenced from the same sample in a study of blood T cell repertoires in COVID-19. Sequencing was performed with immunoSEQ multiplex PCR; in TCRdb, only in-frame clones are kept and a portion is missing. The table shows some 160,000 clones, with about four fifths occurring only once. Sequences were obtained from peripheral blood. The receptor set was obtained from a man between 65 and 79 years old with active or convalescent COVID-19.

This clone was seen a single time. The same CDR3 is also encoded by other DNA sequences in this sample. This chain connects TRBV4-1 to TRBJ2-2, with a weak D call TRBD1 (6 bases). The CDR3 is 17 amino acids. Germline V gene sequence: CDR1 MGHRA, CDR2 YSYEKL. Trimming removed 0 bases at V and 2 bases at J, with 13 bases between. CDR3 bases: TGCGCCAGCAGCCAAGACGTGGGACAAGCCAACACCGGGGAGCTGTTTTTT. Its translation: CASSQDVGQANTGELFF.

This clone came up a few times. The chain recombines TRBV12-3 or TRBV12-4 with TRBJ1-2; 7 positions agree with TRBD1. CDR3 length: 13 amino acids. V shed 8 bases, J shed 0 bases, and the junction held 3 bases outside the gene matches. CDR3 in DNA: TGTGCCAGCCGGACAGGATCTAACTATGGCTACACCTTC. This sequence encodes CASRTGSNYGYTF.

The J gene is TRBJ1-1, the V gene TRBV2, with D perhaps matching TRBD1 (6 bases). The germline V gene encodes CDR1 SNHLY and CDR2 FYNNEI. V dropped 6 bases and J dropped 3 bases, with 14 bases sitting between them. This CDR3 is 14 amino acids long. The CDR3 here is CASRRGNGYTEAFF. The DNA for the CDR3 is TGTGCCAGCAGGAGGGGGAACGGGTACACTGAAGCTTTCTTT.

This rearrangement joins TRBV5-4 to TRBJ2-3; no definite D call. The ends were cut back, 4 bases at V and 1 base at J, with 16 bases in the middle. CDR1 and CDR2 (germline): SGHNT, YYREEE (reference sequence). CDR3 size: 16 residues. CDR3: CASSLPTGTGTDTQYF. The CDR3 nucleotides are TGTGCCAGCAGCCTCCCTACGGGTACTGGCACAGATACGCAGTATTTT. Filled out from reference TRBV5-4 and TRBJ2-3, the complete variable domain reads ETGVTQSPTHLIKTRGQQVTLRCSSQSGHNTVSWYQQALGQGPQFIFQYYREEENGRGNFPPRFSGLQFPNYSSELNVNALELDDSALYLCASSLPTGTGTDTQYFGPGTRLTVL.

The CDR3 protein is CASSDPGQNYEQYF. In nucleotides, the CDR3 is TGTGCCAGCAGTGACCCGGGACAAAACTACGAGCAGTACTTC. V and J are TRBV6-2 or TRBV6-3 and TRBJ2-7; possibly TRBD1 for D (6 bases). Looked up from germline, CDR1 is MNHEY and CDR2 is SVGEGT. V was cut by 5 bases and J by 3 bases, with 14 bases left in between. The CDR3 covers 14 residues.

CDR3 coding DNA: TGCGCCAGCAGATCTAGCGGAGGGAGCCCTACTAGCACAGATACGCAGTATTTT. Amino acid sequence: CASRSSGGSPTSTDTQYF. J is TRBJ2-3 and V is TRBV5-1; 7 bases map to TRBD2. This CDR3 has 18 residues. Germline CDR1 and CDR2: SGHRS and YFSETQ. V dropped 5 bases and J dropped 0; count of bases not matched to a gene: 15.

This clone was picked up one time. This rearrangement joins TRBV18 to TRBJ2-6; D gene unclear. The CDR3 has 15 amino acids. Germline V lookup: CDR1 KGHSH, CDR2 LQKENI. V lost 5 bases and J 1 base, leaving 9 bases between the germline ends. The CDR3 loop is CASSALRSGANVLTF. In DNA form, the CDR3 reads TGTGCCAGCTCAGCCCTCCGGTCTGGGGCCAACGTCCTGACTTTC.

This rearrangement joins TRBV20-1 to TRBJ2-3; perhaps TRBD1 as D (5 bases). V was pared by 3 bases and J by 6 bases, with 10 bases between. This CDR3 region has 12 residues. CDR1 is DFQATT and CDR2 is SNEGSKA in the germline V gene (reference sequence). This CDR3 reads CSASNKGDTQYF. For the CDR3, the DNA is TGCAGTGCTAGTAATAAGGGGGATACGCAGTATTTT.

The chain links TRBV5-8 to TRBJ1-1, with D tentatively TRBD1 (5 bases). CDR3 length: 13 residues. Germline CDR1 SGHTS, CDR2 YDEGEE. V dropped 4 bases and J dropped 4 bases, with 11 bases sitting between them. In DNA, the CDR3 is TGTGCCAGCAGCCTGCAGGGTTTCACTGAAGCTTTCTTT. This codes for CASSLQGFTEAFF.

This chain connects TRBV6-5 to TRBJ1-1, with D tentatively TRBD1 (5 bases). With 4 bases removed from V and 4 bases from J, the gap between germline ends came to 13 bases. Germline loops: CDR1 MNHEY, CDR2 SVGAGI. CDR3 size: 14 residues. The CDR3 nucleotides read TGTGCCAGCAGTTCTCCCACCGGGGGCACTGAAGCTTTCTTT. Residues: CASSSPTGGTEAFF.

This sequence joins TRBV6-5 and TRBJ2-2; 8 bases line up with TRBD2. Germline V gene sequence: CDR1 MNHEY, CDR2 SVGAGI. V trimming: 4 bases; J trimming: 7 bases; junction bases outside the gene matches: 11. The length of the CDR3 is 16 residues. The CDR3 spells CASSSHPGGQVGELFF. The CDR3 DNA sequence: TGTGCCAGCAGTTCCCACCCGGGAGGGCAGGTCGGGGAGCTGTTTTTT.

The chain joins TRBV2 to TRBJ1-2; 10 positions match TRBD1. Trimming cost V 4 bases and J 8 bases; bases outside gene matches: 4. The CDR3 sequence is 13 residues long. Germline lookup yields CDR1 SNHLY and CDR2 FYNNEI. In DNA, the CDR3 is TGTGCCAGCAGTGGCCGGGACAGGGGAGGCTACACCTTC. Amino acid sequence: CASSGRDRGGYTF.

The chain employs TRBV5-5 and TRBJ2-2; possible D gene TRBD1, 5 bases. Trimming removed 0 bases at V and 3 bases at J, with 9 bases between. The CDR3 covers 15 residues. Looked up from germline, CDR1 is SGHKS and CDR2 is YYEKEE (reference sequence). The CDR3, as DNA: TGTGCCAGCAGCTTGGACGGACACCACACCGGGGAGCTGTTTTTT. The encoded protein is CASSLDGHHTGELFF.

The rearrangement uses TRBV2 and TRBJ2-7; D is perhaps TRBD2 (6 bases). Germline V gives CDR1 SNHLY, CDR2 FYNNEI. This CDR3 comprises 13 residues. V was trimmed by 6 bases and J by 6 bases, leaving 15 bases between them. CDR3 in DNA: TGTGCCAGCAGGGGGGACTCGGCGGGCGAGCAGTACTTC. It yields the protein CASRGDSAGEQYF.

There are a few counts of this clone. J is TRBJ2-1 and V is TRBV7-2; no reliable D call. V lost 9 bases, J lost 7 bases, and 10 bases lay in between. Germline V lookup: CDR1 SGHTA, CDR2 FQGNSA. The CDR3 has 11 amino acids. The CDR3 nucleotides are TGTGCCAGTGCGGCCGTGAATGAGCAGTTCTTC. Translation gives CASAAVNEQFF. The full variable domain, in which reference TRBV7-2 and TRBJ2-1 provide the parts outside the CDR3, is GAGVSQSPSNKVTEKGKDVELRCDPISGHTALYWYRQSLGQGLEFLIYFQGNSAPDKSGLPSDRFSAERTGGSVSTLTIQRTQQEDSAVYLCASAAVNEQFFGPGTRLTVL.

The DNA of the CDR3 is TGTGCCAGCAGCTCCGGGTTTTCAGCCGATCAGCCCCAGCATTTT. This encodes CASSSGFSADQPQHF. This chain links TRBV5-8 with TRBJ1-5, with unresolved D. CDR1 SGHTS and CDR2 YDEGEE come from the germline V gene. The CDR3 spans 15 residues. The V end lost 3 bases, the J end lost 5 bases, and 15 bases lay between the germline ends.

The chain joins TRBV6-5 to TRBJ2-5; the D gene is possibly TRBD2 (6 bases). The germline CDR1 and CDR2 sequences are MNHEY and SVGAGI. The CDR3 runs 13 residues. Trimming stripped 5 bases from V and 5 bases from J, with 12 bases between. In nucleotides, the CDR3 is TGTGCCAGCAGTCCTCGACTAGTGGAGACCCAGTACTTC. Translated: CASSPRLVETQYF.

The rearrangement links TRBV5-1 to TRBJ1-2, with a weak D call TRBD1 (5 bases). Trimming removed 4 bases from V and 0 bases from J, with 16 bases in between. The CDR3 extends over 16 amino acids. Germline CDR1 reads SGHRS; CDR2 reads YFSETQ. The CDR3 sequence: CASSPGHPPSNYGYTF. DNA of the CDR3: TGCGCCAGCAGCCCCGGACACCCTCCTTCTAACTATGGCTACACCTTC.

This chain joins TRBV2 and TRBJ2-1, with 10 nucleotides matching TRBD1. Germline loops: CDR1 SNHLY, CDR2 FYNNEI. With 4 bases clipped from V and 3 bases from J, the junction kept 0 bases outside the gene matches. The CDR3 totals 14 residues. CDR3 loop: CASSGDRGYNEQFF. CDR3 sequence (DNA): TGTGCCAGCAGTGGGGACAGGGGCTACAATGAGCAGTTCTTC.

The chain carries TRBV21-1 and TRBJ1-2; no check of the table's D call, TRBD1, against the DNA was made. TRBV21-1 constitutes a pseudogene. This CDR3 has 15 amino acids. The CDR3 is CASSTYLTPNYGYTF. In DNA, the CDR3 is TGTGCCAGCAGCACGTATCTGACACCCAACTATGGCTACACCTTC.

V is TRBV9 and J is TRBJ1-2; TRBD1 matches at 10 bases. Per the germline V gene, CDR1 is SGDLS and CDR2 is YYNGEE. Trimming took 0 bases from V and 5 from J; bases not matched to a gene: 10. This CDR3 spans 17 amino acids. As DNA, the CDR3 is TGTGCCAGCAGCGTAGGGGGACAGGGGACCGGGTTGTATGGCTACACCTTC. This gives the protein CASSVGGQGTGLYGYTF.

CDR3 in DNA: TGTGCCAGCAGCTCTTTGACTAGCGGAGCGAACACCGGGGAGCTGTTTTTT. Its protein product is CASSSLTSGANTGELFF. The chain joins TRBV7-3 to TRBJ2-2; 9 bases fit TRBD2. V lost 4 bases, J lost 0 bases, and 6 bases stayed unmatched. CDR1 and CDR2 from the germline V gene are SGHTA and FQGTGA. This CDR3 contains 17 residues.

This sequence joins TRBV29-1 and TRBJ2-3; perhaps TRBD2 as D (5 bases). The V and J ends lost 6 bases and 3 bases respectively, with 16 bases between them. The CDR3 loop spans 14 amino acids. Germline V lookup: CDR1 SQVTM, CDR2 ANQGSEA. The CDR3 nucleotides are TGCAGCGTCAAGGGCCGTGGCGGGACAGATACGCAGTATTTT. It is translated as CSVKGRGGTDTQYF.

This chain uses TRBV29-1 with TRBJ1-2; no clear D gene. The germline V gene encodes CDR1 SQVTM and CDR2 ANQGSEA. Trimming removed 8 bases from V and 8 bases from J, with 18 bases in between. The CDR3 covers 12 residues. The CDR3 here is CSFAGQTEGYTF. DNA of the CDR3: TGCAGCTTTGCCGGCCAGACGGAGGGCTACACCTTC.

The CDR3 DNA reads as TGCAGCGTTGTAAAAGGGGGATCGAACACCGGGGAGCTGTTTTTT. Its translation: CSVVKGGSNTGELFF. V gene TRBV29-1 combines with J gene TRBJ2-2, with D perhaps matching TRBD1 (6 bases). The CDR3 sequence is 15 residues long. The V and J ends lost 4 bases and 0 bases respectively, with 12 bases between them. The germline V gene has CDR1 SQVTM and CDR2 ANQGSEA.

Details on this clone: The junction does not match germline at one end; this may be a read error. The V call is TRBV7-7, the J call TRBJ2-7; TRBD1 matches 10 bases. Germline V gene data show CDR1 as SSHAT and CDR2 as FNYEAQ (reference sequence). CDR3 size: 15 residues. The CDR3 is CASSLGQGGGYEQYF. The CDR3 DNA is TGTGCTAGCAGCCTAGGACAGGGGGGTGGCTACGAGCAGTACTTC. The full variable domain, with the rest looked up from reference TRBV7-7 and TRBJ2-7, is GAGVSQSPRYKVTKRGQDVTLRCDPISSHATLYWYQQALGQGPEFLTYFNYEAQPDKSGLPSDRFSAERPEGSISTLTIQRTEQRDSAMYRCASSLGQGGGYEQYFGPGTRLTVT.

There are a few counts of this clone. J is TRBJ1-1 and V is TRBV7-8, with 10 bases that match TRBD1. Germline values: CDR1 SGHVS, CDR2 FQNEAQ. V was clipped by 6 bases and J by 11 bases; unmatched bases: 6. The CDR3 has 12 residues. For the CDR3, the DNA is TGTGCCAGCAGTCGACAGGGGGCGCGGGCTTTCTTT. It codes for CASSRQGARAFF.

This chain links TRBV7-9 with TRBJ1-1, with D tentatively TRBD1 (6 bases). The V end was cut by 5 bases, the J end by 0 bases, with 10 bases between. CDR1 is SEHNR and CDR2 is FQNEAQ in the germline V gene (reference sequence). This CDR3 region has 14 residues. In DNA, the CDR3 is TGTGCCAGCAGCCATGGACAGTTGAACACTGAAGCTTTCTTT. Residues: CASSHGQLNTEAFF.

The chain has TRBV5-1 and TRBJ1-3; TRBD1 might be the D (5 bases). Trimming shortened V by 0 bases and J by 3 bases, and 13 bases separated the two germline ends. Germline assignment: CDR1 SGHRS and CDR2 YFSETQ. CDR3 length: 16 residues. CDR3 nucleotide sequence: TGCGCCAGCAGCTTGGTTTACCCAGGGTTTGGAAACACCATATATTTT. This encodes CASSLVYPGFGNTIYF.

V usage is TRBV2 and J usage is TRBJ1-6; D not resolved. The CDR3 contains 13 residues. With 8 bases removed from V and 9 bases from J, the gap between germline ends came to 14 bases. The V gene's germline CDR1 is SNHLY and CDR2 FYNNEI. CDR3 bases: TGTGCCAGCGACCCCTTGGGCAGTTCACCCCTCCACTTT. This sequence encodes CASDPLGSSPLHF.

This chain uses TRBV10-1 with TRBJ2-2, with 7 bases lining up with TRBD1. Trimming cost V 8 bases and J 3 bases; bases outside gene matches: 9. The CDR3 contains 15 residues. CDR1 is WNHNN and CDR2 is SYGVQD in the germline V gene (reference sequence). The CDR3 region is CASSPGTAYTGELFF. Here the CDR3 DNA reads TGCGCCAGCTCCCCCGGGACAGCCTACACCGGGGAGCTGTTTTTT.

The chain joins TRBV18 to TRBJ2-2, with 8 bases aligning to TRBD2. This CDR3 comprises 15 residues. J gave up 3 bases and V 2 bases, and 2 bases lay outside the gene matches. The germline V gene encodes CDR1 KGHSH and CDR2 LQKENI. CDR3: CASSPRRGDTGELFF. The CDR3 region has the DNA TGTGCCAGCTCACCAAGGCGGGGGGACACCGGGGAGCTGTTTTTT. Supplemented by reference TRBV18 and TRBJ2-2, the full variable domain reads NAGVMQNPRHLVRRRGQEARLRCSPMKGHSHVYWYRQLPEEGLKFMVYLQKENIIDESGMPKERFSAEFPKEGPSILRIQQVVRGDSAAYFCASSPRRGDTGELFFGEGSRLTVL.